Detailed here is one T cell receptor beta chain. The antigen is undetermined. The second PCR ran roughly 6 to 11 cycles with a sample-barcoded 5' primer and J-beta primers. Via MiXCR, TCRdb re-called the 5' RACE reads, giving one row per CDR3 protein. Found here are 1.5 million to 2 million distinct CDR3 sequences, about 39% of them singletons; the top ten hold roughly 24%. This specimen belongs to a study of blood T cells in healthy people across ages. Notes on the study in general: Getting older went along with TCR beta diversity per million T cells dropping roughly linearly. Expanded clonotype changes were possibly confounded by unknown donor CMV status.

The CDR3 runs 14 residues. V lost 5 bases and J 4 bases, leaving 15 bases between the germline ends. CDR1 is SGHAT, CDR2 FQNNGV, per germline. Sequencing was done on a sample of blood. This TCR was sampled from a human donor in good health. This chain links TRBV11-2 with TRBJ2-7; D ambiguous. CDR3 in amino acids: CASSIHQSLYEQYF. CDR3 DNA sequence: TGTGCCAGCAGCATCCACCAGTCCTTGTACGAGCAGTACTTC. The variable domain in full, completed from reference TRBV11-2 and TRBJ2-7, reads EAGVAQSPRYKIIEKRQSVAFWCNPISGHATLYWYQQILGQGPKLLIQFQNNGVVDDSQLPKDRFSAERLKGVDSTLKIQPAKLEDSAVYLCASSIHQSLYEQYFGPGTRLTVT.